One sample yielded the 2 T cell receptor beta chains listed below, sequenced in a study of radiation and T cells in renal cell carcinoma (TCRdb year 2020). Library construction relied on the immunoSEQ multiplex PCR assay. The clones in this table, taken by TCRdb from immuneACCESS, are in-frame only. Not every clone is retained; where verified, under half of the shortfall comes from an unresolved V gene, and the cause of the rest is unknown. Across this sample there are around 180,000 clones, with roughly 90% seen only once. The ten biggest clones cover roughly 12% of the sample. Interpreted using the paper, the time point label stands for: blood 4 weeks post-SBRT, at nephrectomy. The treatment or condition label corresponds to: 15 Gy SBRT to primary tumor, nephrectomy 4 weeks later. Sequences were derived from blood, sampled from a patient whose treatment included radiotherapy and nephrectomy. Source of these receptors: a woman aged 50 to 65 with renal cell carcinoma.

The chain employs TRBV6-6 and TRBJ1-3; 10 bases fit TRBD1. The CDR3 runs 16 residues. The ends lost 4 bases at V and 4 bases at J; junction bases unmatched: 7. The V gene's germline CDR1 is MNHNY and CDR2 SVGAGI (reference sequence). Here the CDR3 DNA reads TGTGCCAGCAGTTTACCGACAGGGGGCGCCGGAAACACCATATATTTT. Protein: CASSLPTGGAGNTIYF.

The chain employs TRBV28 and TRBJ1-5; tentatively, D is TRBD1 (5 bases). This CDR3 spans 13 amino acids. The germline V and J ends were trimmed by 8 bases and 0 bases, with 8 bases remaining between them. Looked up from germline, CDR1 is MDHEN and CDR2 is SYDVKM. Written as DNA, the CDR3 is TGTGCCAGCGGTGGGGGTAGCAATCAGCCCCAGCATTTT. It is translated as CASGGGSNQPQHF.